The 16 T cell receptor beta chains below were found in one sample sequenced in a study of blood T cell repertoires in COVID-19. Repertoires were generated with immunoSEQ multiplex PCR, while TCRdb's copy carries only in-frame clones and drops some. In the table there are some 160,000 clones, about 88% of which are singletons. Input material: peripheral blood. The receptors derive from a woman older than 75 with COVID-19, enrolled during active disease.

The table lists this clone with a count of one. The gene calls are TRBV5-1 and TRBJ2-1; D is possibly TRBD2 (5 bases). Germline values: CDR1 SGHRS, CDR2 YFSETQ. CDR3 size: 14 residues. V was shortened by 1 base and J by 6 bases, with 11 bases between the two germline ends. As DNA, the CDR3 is TGCGCCAGCAGCTTGCAGTCGGGGTCCAATGAGCAGTTCTTC. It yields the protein CASSLQSGSNEQFF.

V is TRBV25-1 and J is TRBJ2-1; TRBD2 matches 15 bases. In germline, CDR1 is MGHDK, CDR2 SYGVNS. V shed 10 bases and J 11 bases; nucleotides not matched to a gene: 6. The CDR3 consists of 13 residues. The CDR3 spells CATTGLAGGQQFF. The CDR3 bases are TGTGCCACTACCGGACTAGCGGGAGGGCAGCAGTTCTTC.

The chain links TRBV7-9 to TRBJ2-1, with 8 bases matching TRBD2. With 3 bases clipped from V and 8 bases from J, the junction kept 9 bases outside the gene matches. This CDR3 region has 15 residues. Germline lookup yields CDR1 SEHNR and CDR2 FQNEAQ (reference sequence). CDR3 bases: TGTGCCAGCAGCTTTAGCGGGATGCTGCTCCATGAGCAGTTCTTC. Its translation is CASSFSGMLLHEQFF.

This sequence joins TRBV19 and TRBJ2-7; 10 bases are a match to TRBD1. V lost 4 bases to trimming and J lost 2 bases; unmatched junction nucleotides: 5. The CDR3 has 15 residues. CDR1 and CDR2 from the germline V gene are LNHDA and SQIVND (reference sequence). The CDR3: CASSTRQGATYEQYF. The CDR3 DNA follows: TGTGCCAGTAGTACGAGACAGGGGGCTACCTACGAGCAGTACTTC.

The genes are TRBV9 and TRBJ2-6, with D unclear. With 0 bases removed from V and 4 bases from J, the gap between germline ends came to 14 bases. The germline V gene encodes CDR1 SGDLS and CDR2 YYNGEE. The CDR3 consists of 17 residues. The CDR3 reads CASSVENSPSGANVLTF. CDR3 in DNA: TGTGCCAGCAGCGTAGAAAACAGCCCGAGCGGGGCCAACGTCCTGACTTTC.

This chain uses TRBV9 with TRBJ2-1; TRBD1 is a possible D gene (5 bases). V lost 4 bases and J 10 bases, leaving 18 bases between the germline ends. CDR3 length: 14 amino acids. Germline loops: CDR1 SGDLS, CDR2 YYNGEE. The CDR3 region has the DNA TGTGCCAGCAGCCCCGGACACATCTTGGCCGAGCAGTTCTTC. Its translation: CASSPGHILAEQFF.

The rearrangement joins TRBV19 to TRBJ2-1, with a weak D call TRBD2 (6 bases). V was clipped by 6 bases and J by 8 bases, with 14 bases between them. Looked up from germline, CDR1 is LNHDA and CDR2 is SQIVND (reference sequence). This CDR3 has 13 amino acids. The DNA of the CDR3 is TGTGCCAGTAGCCTATTGGGACTCTATGAGCAGTTCTTC. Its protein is CASSLLGLYEQFF.

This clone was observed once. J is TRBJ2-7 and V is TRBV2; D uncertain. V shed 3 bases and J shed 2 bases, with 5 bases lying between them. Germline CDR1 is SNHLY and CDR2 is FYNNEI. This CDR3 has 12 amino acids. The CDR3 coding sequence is TGTGCCAGCAGTGATTGGCCCTACGAGCAGTACTTC. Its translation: CASSDWPYEQYF.

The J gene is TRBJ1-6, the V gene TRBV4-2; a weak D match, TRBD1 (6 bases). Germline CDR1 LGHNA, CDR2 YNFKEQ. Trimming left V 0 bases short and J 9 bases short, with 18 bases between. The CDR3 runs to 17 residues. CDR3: CASSQEVPQGLASPLHF. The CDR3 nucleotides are TGTGCCAGCAGCCAAGAGGTACCACAGGGATTGGCTTCACCCCTCCACTTT.

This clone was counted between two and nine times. The CDR3: CATSRSLGTGVLNTEAFF. The CDR3 DNA sequence: TGTGCCACCAGCAGAAGTCTAGGGACAGGGGTGCTGAACACTGAAGCTTTCTTT. The chain joins TRBV15 to TRBJ1-1, with 10 bases matching TRBD1. This CDR3 is built from 18 residues. The germline V gene encodes CDR1 LNHNV and CDR2 YYDKDF (reference sequence). V shed 2 bases and J 0 bases; nucleotides not matched to a gene: 9.

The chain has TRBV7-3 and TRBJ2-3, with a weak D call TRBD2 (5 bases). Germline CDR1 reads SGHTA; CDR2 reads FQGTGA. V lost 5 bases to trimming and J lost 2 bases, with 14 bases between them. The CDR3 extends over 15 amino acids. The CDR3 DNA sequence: TGTGCCAGCAGCCCGGTTGCGGGTTACACAGATACGCAGTATTTT. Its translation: CASSPVAGYTDTQYF. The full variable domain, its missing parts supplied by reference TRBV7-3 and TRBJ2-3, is GAGVSQTPSNKVTEKGKYVELRCDPISGHTALYWYRQSLGQGPEFLIYFQGTGAADDSGLPNDRFFAVRPEGSVSTLKIQRTERGDSAVYLCASSPVAGYTDTQYFGPGTRLTVL.

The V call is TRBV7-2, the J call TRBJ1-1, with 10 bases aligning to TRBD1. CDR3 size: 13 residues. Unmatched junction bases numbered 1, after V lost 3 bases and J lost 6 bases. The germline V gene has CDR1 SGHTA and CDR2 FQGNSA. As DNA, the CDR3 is TGTGCCAGCAGCTTCGGGACAGGGGCTGAAGCTTTCTTT. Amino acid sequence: CASSFGTGAEAFF.

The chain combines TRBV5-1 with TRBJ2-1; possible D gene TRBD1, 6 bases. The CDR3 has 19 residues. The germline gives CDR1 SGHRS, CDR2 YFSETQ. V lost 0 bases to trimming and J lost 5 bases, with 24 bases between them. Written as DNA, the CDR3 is TGCGCCAGCAGCTTGGGGGTTACCCTCAGGGGACCTAATGACAATGAGCAGTTCTTC. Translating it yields CASSLGVTLRGPNDNEQFF.

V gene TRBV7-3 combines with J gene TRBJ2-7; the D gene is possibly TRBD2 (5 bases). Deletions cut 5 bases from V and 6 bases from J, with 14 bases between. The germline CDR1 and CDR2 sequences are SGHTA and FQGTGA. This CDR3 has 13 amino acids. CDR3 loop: CASSPPGSGEQYF. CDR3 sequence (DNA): TGTGCCAGCAGCCCTCCGGGGTCCGGCGAGCAGTACTTC.

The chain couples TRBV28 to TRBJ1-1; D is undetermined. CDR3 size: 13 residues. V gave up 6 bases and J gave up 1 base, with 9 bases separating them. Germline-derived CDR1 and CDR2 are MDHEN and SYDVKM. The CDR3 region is CASRRETNTEAFF. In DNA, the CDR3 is TGTGCCAGCAGGAGGGAAACGAACACTGAAGCTTTCTTT. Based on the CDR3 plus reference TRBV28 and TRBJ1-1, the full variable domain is DVKVTQSSRYLVKRTGEKVFLECVQDMDHENMFWYRQDPGLGLRLIYFSYDVKMKEKGDIPEGYSVSREKKERFSLILESASTNQTSMYLCASRRETNTEAFFGQGTRLTVV.

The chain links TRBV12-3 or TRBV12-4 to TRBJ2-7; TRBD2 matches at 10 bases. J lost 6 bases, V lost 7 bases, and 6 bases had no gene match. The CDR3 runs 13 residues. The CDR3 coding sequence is TGTGCCAGCATGAGCGGGAGGGACTCCGAGCAGTACTTC. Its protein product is CASMSGRDSEQYF.